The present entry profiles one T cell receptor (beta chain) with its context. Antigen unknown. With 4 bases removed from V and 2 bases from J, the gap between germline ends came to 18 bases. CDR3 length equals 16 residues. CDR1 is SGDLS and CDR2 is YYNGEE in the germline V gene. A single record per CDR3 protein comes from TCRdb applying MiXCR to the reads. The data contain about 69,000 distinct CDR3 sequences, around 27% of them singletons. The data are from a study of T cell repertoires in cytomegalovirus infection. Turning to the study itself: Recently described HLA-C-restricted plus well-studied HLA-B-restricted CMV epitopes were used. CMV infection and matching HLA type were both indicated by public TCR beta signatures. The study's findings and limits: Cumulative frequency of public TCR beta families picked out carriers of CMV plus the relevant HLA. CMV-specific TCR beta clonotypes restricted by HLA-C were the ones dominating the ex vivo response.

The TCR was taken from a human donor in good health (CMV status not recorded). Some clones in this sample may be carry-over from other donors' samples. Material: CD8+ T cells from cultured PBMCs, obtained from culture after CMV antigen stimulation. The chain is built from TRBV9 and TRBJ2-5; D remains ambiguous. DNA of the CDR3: TGTGCCAGCAGCCAAGGTGCAGCAGGCTCACAAGAGACCCAGTACTTC. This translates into CASSQGAAGSQETQYF. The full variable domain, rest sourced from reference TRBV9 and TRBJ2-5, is DSGVTQTPKHLITATGQRVTLRCSPRSGDLSVYWYQQSLDQGLQFLIQYYNGEERAKGNILERFSAQQFPDLHSELNLSSLELGDSALYFCASSQGAAGSQETQYFGPGTRLLVL.